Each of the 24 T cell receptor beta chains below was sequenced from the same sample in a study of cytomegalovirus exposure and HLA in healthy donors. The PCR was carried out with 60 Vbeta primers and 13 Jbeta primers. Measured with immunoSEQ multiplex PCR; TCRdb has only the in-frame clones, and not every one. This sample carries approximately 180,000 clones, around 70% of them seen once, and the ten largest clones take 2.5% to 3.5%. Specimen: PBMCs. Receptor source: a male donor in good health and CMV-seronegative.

The CDR3 bases are TGTGCCTGGACAGGGATCGCCGGGGAGCTGTTTTTT. Protein: CAWTGIAGELFF. The chain joins TRBV30 to TRBJ2-2, with D maybe TRBD1 (5 bases). The CDR3 has 12 residues. CDR1 is GTSNPN, CDR2 SVGIG, per germline (reference sequence). V was clipped by 4 bases and J by 6 bases, with 9 bases between them.

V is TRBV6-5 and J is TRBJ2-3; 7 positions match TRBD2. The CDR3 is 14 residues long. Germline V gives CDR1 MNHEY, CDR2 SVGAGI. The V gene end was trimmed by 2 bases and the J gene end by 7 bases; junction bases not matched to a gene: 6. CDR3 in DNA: TGTGCCAGCAGTTACGGGACGGGAGGAAATACGCAGTATTTT. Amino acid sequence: CASSYGTGGNTQYF.

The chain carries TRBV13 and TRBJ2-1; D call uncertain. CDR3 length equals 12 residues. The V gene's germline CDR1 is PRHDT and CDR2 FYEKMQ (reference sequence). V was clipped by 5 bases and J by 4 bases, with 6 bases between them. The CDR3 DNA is TGTGCCAGCAGCCCGGTGTACAATGAGCAGTTCTTC. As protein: CASSPVYNEQFF.

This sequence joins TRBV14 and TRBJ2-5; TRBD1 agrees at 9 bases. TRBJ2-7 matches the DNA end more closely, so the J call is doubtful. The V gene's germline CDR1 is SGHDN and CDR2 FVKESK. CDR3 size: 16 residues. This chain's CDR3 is CASSHRTGEGRGEQYF. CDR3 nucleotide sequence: TGTGCCAGCAGCCACAGGACAGGGGAAGGTCGCGGCGAGCAGTACTTC.

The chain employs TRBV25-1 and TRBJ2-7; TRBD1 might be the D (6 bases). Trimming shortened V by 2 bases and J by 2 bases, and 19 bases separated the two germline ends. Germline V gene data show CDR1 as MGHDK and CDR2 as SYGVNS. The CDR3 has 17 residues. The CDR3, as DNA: TGTGCCAGCAGTGAACCTACCAACAGGGCGAACACCTACGAGCAGTACTTC. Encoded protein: CASSEPTNRANTYEQYF.

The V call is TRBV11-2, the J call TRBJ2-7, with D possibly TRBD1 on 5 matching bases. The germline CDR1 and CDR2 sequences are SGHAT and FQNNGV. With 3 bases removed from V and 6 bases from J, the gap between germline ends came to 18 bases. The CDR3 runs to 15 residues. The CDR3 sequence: CASSFAVWGSGEQYF. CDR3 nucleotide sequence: TGTGCCAGCAGCTTCGCCGTCTGGGGCTCAGGCGAGCAGTACTTC.

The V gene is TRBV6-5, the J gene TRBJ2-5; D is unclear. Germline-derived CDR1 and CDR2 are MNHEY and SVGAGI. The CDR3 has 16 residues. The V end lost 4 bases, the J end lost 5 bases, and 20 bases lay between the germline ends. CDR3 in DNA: TGTGCCAGCAGTTCCTTGTGGAGCGAGCGTGGGGAGACCCAGTACTTC. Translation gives CASSSLWSERGETQYF.

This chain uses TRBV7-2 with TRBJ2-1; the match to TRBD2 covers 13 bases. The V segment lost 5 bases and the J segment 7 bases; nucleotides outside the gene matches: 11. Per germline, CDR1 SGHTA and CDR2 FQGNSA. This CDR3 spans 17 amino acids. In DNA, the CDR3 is TGTGCCAGCAGCGCCCTCTGGGGGACTAGCGGGGAGAATGAGCAGTTCTTC. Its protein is CASSALWGTSGENEQFF.

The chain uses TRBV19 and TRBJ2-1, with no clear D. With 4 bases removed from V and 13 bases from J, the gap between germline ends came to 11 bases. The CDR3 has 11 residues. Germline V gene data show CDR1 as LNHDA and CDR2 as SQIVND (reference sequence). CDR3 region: CASSSGPGQFF. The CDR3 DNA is TGTGCCAGTAGTAGTGGTCCCGGTCAGTTCTTC.

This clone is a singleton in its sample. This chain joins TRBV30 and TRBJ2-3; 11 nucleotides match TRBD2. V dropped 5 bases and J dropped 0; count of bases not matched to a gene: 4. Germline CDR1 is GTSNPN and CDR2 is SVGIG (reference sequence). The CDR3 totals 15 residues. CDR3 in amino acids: CAWGGLAVSTDTQYF. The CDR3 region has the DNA TGTGCCTGGGGGGGACTAGCGGTTAGCACAGATACGCAGTATTTT.

Here the CDR3 DNA reads TGTGCCAGCTCCCTTCGCCTAGCGGGAGAGGACGAGCAGTACTTC. Translated: CASSLRLAGEDEQYF. The chain has TRBV6-6 and TRBJ2-7; 10 bases map to TRBD2. The junction had 12 bases not matched to a gene; V was cut back by 8 bases and J by 5 bases. The CDR3 contains 15 residues. CDR1 and CDR2 (germline): MNHNY, SVGAGI (reference sequence).

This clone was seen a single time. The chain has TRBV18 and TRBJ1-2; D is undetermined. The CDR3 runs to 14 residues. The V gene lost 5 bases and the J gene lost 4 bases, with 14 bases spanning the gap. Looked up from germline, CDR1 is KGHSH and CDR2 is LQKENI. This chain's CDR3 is CASSTSTVSYGYTF. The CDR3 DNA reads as TGTGCCAGCTCAACGAGTACAGTGTCCTATGGCTACACCTTC.

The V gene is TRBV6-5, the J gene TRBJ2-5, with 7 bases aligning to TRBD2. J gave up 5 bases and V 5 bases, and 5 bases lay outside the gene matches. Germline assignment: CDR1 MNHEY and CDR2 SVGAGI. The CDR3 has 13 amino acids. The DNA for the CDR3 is TGTGCCAGCAGTCTGCGACTAGCTGAGACCCAGTACTTC. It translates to CASSLRLAETQYF.

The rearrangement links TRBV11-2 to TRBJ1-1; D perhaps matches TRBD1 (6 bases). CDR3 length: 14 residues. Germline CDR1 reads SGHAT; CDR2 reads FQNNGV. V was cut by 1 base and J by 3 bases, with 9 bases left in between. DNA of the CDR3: TGTGCCAGCAGCTTAGCGGGGGGGCACACTGAAGCTTTCTTT. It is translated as CASSLAGGHTEAFF.

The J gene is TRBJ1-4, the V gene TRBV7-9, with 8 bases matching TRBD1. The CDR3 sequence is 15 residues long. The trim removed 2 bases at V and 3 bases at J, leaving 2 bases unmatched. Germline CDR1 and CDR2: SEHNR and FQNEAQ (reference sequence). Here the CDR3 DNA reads TGTGCCAGCAGCTTACAGGGGGCGGCTAATGAAAAACTGTTTTTT. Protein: CASSLQGAANEKLFF.

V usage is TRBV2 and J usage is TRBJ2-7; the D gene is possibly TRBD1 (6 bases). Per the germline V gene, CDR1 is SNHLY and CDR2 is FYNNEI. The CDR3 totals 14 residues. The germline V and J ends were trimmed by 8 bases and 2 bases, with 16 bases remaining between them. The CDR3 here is CASGVTGATYEQYF. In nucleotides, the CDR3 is TGTGCCAGCGGGGTGACAGGAGCTACCTACGAGCAGTACTTC.

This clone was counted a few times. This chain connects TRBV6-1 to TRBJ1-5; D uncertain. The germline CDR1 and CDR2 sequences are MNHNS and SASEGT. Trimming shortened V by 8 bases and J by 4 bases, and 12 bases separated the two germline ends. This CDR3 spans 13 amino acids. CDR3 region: CASLKARNQPQHF. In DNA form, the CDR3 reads TGTGCCAGCTTGAAGGCGAGGAATCAGCCCCAGCATTTT.

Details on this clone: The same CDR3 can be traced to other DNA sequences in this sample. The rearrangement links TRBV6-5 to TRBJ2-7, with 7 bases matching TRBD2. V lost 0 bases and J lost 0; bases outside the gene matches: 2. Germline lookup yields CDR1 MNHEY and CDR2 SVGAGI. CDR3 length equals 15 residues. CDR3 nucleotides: TGTGCCAGCAGTTACTCGCGGGGGTCCTCCTACGAGCAGTACTTC. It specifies CASSYSRGSSYEQYF.

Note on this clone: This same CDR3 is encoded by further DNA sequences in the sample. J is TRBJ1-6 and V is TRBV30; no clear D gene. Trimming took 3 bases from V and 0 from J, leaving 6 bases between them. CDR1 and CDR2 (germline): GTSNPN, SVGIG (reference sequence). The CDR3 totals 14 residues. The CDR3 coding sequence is TGTGCCTGGAGAGCTAGCTCCTATAATTCACCCCTCCACTTT. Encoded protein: CAWRASSYNSPLHF.

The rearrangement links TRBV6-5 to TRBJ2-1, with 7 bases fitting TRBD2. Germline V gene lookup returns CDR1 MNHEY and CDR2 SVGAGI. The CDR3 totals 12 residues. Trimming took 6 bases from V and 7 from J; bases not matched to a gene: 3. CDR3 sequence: CASRPGGNEQFF. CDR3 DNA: TGTGCCAGCAGACCGGGAGGAAATGAGCAGTTCTTC.

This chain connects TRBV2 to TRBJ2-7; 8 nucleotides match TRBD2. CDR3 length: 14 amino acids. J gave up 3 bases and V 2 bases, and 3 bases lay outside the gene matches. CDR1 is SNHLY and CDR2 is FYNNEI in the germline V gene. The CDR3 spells CASSERGGFYEQYF. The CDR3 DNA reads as TGTGCCAGCAGTGAACGGGGGGGATTCTACGAGCAGTACTTC. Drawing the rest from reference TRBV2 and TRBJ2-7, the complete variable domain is EPEVTQTPSHQVTQMGQEVILRCVPISNHLYFYWYRQILGQKVEFLVSFYNNEISEKSEIFDDQFSVERPDGSNFTLKIRSTKLEDSAMYFCASSERGGFYEQYFGPGTRLTVT.

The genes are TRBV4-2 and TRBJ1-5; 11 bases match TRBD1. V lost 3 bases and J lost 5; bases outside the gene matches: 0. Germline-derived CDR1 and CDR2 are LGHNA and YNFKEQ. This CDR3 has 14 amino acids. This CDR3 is CASSQGQGDQPQHF. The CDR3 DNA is TGTGCCAGCAGCCAGGGACAGGGGGATCAGCCCCAGCATTTT.

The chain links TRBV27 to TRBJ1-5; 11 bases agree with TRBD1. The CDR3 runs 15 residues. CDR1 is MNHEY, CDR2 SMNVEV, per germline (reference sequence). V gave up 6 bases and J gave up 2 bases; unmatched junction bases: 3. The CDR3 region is CASSGQGARNQPQHF. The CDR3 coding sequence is TGTGCCAGCAGCGGACAGGGGGCGCGCAATCAGCCCCAGCATTTT.

The CDR3 sequence is CATSRVGTGGDEQYF. CDR3 DNA sequence: TGTGCCACCAGCAGGGTGGGGACAGGGGGCGACGAGCAGTACTTC. The chain recombines TRBV15 with TRBJ2-7, with TRBD1 matching 12 bases. The germline V gene encodes CDR1 LNHNV and CDR2 YYDKDF (reference sequence). This CDR3 region has 15 residues. The V segment lost 3 bases and the J segment 5 bases; nucleotides outside the gene matches: 5.